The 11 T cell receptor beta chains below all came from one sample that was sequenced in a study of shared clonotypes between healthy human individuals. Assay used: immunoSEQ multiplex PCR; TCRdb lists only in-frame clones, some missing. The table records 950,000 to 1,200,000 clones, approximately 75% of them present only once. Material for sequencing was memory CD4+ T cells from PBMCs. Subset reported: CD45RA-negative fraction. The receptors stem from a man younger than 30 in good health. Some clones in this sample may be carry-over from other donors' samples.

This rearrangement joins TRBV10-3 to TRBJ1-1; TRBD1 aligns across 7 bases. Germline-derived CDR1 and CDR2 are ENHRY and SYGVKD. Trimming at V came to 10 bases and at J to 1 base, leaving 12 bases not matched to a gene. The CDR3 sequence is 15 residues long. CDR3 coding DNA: TGTGCCACGAGGAAGACAGGGTTCGAGAACACTGAAGCTTTCTTT. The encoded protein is CATRKTGFENTEAFF.

The CDR3 nucleotides read TGCAGTGCTAACCCGACGAGAGAAGCTTTCTTT. Translation gives CSANPTREAFF. The genes are TRBV20-1 and TRBJ1-1, with D hard to call. The CDR3 totals 11 residues. The germline CDR1 and CDR2 sequences are DFQATT and SNEGSKA (reference sequence). V gave up 4 bases and J gave up 8 bases, with 11 bases separating them.

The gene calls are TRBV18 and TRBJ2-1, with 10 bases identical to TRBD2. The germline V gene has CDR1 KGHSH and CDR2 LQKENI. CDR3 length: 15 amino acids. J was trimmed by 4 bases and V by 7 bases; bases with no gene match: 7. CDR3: CASFTGTSAYNEQFF. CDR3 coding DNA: TGTGCCAGCTTTACCGGGACTAGCGCTTACAATGAGCAGTTCTTC. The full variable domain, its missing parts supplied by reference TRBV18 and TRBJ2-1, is NAGVMQNPRHLVRRRGQEARLRCSPMKGHSHVYWYRQLPEEGLKFMVYLQKENIIDESGMPKERFSAEFPKEGPSILRIQQVVRGDSAAYFCASFTGTSAYNEQFFGPGTRLTVL.

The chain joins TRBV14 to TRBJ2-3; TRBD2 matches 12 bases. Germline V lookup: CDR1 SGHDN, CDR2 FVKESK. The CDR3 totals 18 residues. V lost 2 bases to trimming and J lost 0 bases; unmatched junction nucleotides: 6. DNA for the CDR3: TGTGCCAGCAGCCAAAGGACTAGCGGGACCTCTAGCACAGATACGCAGTATTTT. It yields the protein CASSQRTSGTSSTDTQYF.

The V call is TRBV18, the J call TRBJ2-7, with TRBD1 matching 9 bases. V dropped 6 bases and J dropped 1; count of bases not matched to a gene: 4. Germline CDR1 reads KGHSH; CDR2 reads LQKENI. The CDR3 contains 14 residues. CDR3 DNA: TGTGCCAGCTCGCAGACAGGGGGGTCCTACGAGCAGTACTTC. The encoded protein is CASSQTGGSYEQYF.

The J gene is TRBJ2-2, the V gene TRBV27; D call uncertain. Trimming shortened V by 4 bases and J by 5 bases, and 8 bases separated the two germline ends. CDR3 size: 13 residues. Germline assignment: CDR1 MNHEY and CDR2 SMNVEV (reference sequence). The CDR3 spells CASSWDRTGELFF. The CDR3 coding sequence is TGTGCCAGCAGTTGGGATAGAACCGGGGAGCTGTTTTTT.

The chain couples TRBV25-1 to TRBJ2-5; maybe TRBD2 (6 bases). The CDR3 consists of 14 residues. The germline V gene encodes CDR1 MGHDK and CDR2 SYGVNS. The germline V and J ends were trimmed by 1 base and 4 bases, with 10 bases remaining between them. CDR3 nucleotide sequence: TGTGCCAGCAGTGAATTTTTGCGGGGAGAGACCCAGTACTTC. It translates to CASSEFLRGETQYF.

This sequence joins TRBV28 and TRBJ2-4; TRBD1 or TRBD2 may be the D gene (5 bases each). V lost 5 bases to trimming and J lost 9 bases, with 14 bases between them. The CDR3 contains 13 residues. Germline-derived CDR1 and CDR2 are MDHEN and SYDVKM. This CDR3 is CASSAPGSGIQYF. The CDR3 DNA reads TGTGCCAGCAGTGCCCCAGGGAGCGGCATTCAGTACTTC. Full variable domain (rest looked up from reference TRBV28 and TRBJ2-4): DVKVTQSSRYLVKRTGEKVFLECVQDMDHENMFWYRQDPGLGLRLIYFSYDVKMKEKGDIPEGYSVSREKKERFSLILESASTNQTSMYLCASSAPGSGIQYFGAGTRLSVL.

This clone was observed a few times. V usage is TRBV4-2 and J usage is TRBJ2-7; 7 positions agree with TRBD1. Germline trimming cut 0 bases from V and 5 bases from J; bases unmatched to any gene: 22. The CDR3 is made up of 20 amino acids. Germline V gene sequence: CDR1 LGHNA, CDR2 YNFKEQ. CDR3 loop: CASSQEVVTGIWGIADEQYF. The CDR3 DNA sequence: TGTGCCAGCAGCCAAGAAGTCGTGACAGGGATTTGGGGAATTGCGGACGAGCAGTACTTC.

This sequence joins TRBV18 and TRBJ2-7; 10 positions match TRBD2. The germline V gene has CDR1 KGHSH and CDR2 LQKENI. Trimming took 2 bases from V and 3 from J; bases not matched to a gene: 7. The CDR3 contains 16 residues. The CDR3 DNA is TGTGCCAGCTCACCAAAGGCTAGCGGGAGTTACTACGAGCAGTACTTC. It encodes CASSPKASGSYYEQYF. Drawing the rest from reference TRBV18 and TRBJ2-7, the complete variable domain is NAGVMQNPRHLVRRRGQEARLRCSPMKGHSHVYWYRQLPEEGLKFMVYLQKENIIDESGMPKERFSAEFPKEGPSILRIQQVVRGDSAAYFCASSPKASGSYYEQYFGPGTRLTVT.

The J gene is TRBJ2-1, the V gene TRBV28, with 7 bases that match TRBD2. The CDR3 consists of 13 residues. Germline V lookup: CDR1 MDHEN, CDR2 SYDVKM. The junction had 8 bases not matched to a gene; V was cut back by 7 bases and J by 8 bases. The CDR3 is CASIGVRGYEQFF. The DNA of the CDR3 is TGTGCCAGCATAGGAGTGCGGGGGTATGAGCAGTTCTTC.